Following are 7 T cell receptor beta chains from one sample sequenced in a study of T cell responses to AZD1222 COVID-19 vaccine. Data came from immunoSEQ multiplex PCR; TCRdb stores just in-frame clones and leaves some out. In the table there are 25,000 to 30,000 clones, 78% of which are singletons. The material sequenced was peripheral blood, taken on day 0 of AZD1222 vaccination. The receptors originated from an adult in good health.

This clone was counted a few times. The chain links TRBV7-9 to TRBJ2-3; 8 nucleotides match TRBD1. The germline V gene has CDR1 SEHNR and CDR2 FQNEAQ (reference sequence). The CDR3 contains 16 residues. Trimming removed 3 bases from V and 2 bases from J; junction bases left unmatched: 7. The CDR3 here is CASSLMTGDSTDTQYF. The CDR3 bases are TGTGCCAGCAGCTTGATGACAGGGGATTCCACAGATACGCAGTATTTT.

The gene calls are TRBV15 and TRBJ1-4; maybe TRBD1 (6 bases). Trimming pared 2 bases from V and 7 bases from J, leaving 11 bases between. The germline V gene encodes CDR1 LNHNV and CDR2 YYDKDF (reference sequence). This CDR3 has 14 residues. CDR3 loop: CATSRTGSAEKLFF. The CDR3 DNA follows: TGTGCCACCAGCAGAACAGGGTCGGCTGAAAAACTGTTTTTT.

The chain couples TRBV7-2 to TRBJ1-4, with 10 bases fitting TRBD1. Trimming removed 5 bases from V and 5 bases from J; junction bases left unmatched: 8. Per the germline V gene, CDR1 is SGHTA and CDR2 is FQGNSA. The CDR3 sequence is 16 residues long. The CDR3 nucleotides are TGTGCCAGCAGCACCAGACGACAGGGGGCGAATGAAAAACTGTTTTTT. Protein: CASSTRRQGANEKLFF. Full variable domain (rest looked up from reference TRBV7-2 and TRBJ1-4): GAGVSQSPSNKVTEKGKDVELRCDPISGHTALYWYRQSLGQGLEFLIYFQGNSAPDKSGLPSDRFSAERTGGSVSTLTIQRTQQEDSAVYLCASSTRRQGANEKLFFGSGTQLSVL.

The V and J genes are TRBV30 and TRBJ1-3, with unresolved D. Germline V CDR1 and CDR2: GTSNPN, SVGIG (reference sequence). V shed 4 bases and J shed 2 bases, with 3 bases lying between them. The CDR3 has 11 residues. The CDR3 loop reads CAWTPGNTIYF. The CDR3 nucleotides read TGTGCCTGGACCCCTGGAAACACCATATATTTT.

The rearrangement joins TRBV3-1 (or the pseudogene TRBV3-2) to TRBJ1-6; D call uncertain. The CDR3 length is 18 residues. V was trimmed by 0 bases and J by 0 bases, leaving 12 bases between them. CDR1 and CDR2 (germline): LGHDT, YNNKEL (reference sequence). DNA for the CDR3: TGTGCCAGCAGCCAAGATCTGGGAGCGAGCTCCTATAATTCACCCCTCCACTTT. Translating it yields CASSQDLGASSYNSPLHF.

This chain joins TRBV7-8 and TRBJ2-5; D not certain. CDR1 and CDR2 from the germline V gene are SGHVS and FQNEAQ. Between the trimmed V and J ends, which lost 0 bases and 4 bases, there was a span of 9 bases. CDR3 length equals 14 residues. The CDR3, as DNA: TGTGCCAGCAGCTTAGCATTACCTGGAGAGACCCAGTACTTC. Its translation: CASSLALPGETQYF.

By its share, this clone is medium-sized. V gene TRBV11-2 combines with J gene TRBJ1-6, with a weak D call TRBD1 (6 bases). The germline V and J ends were trimmed by 3 bases and 6 bases, with 12 bases remaining between them. Germline CDR1 SGHAT, CDR2 FQNNGV. CDR3 length: 15 residues. CDR3 bases: TGTGCCAGCAGCTTGAGGGGCAGGGGTAATTCACCCCTCCACTTT. Protein sequence: CASSLRGRGNSPLHF.